Listed below are T cell receptor beta chains from one sample, sequenced in a study of blood T cell repertoires in COVID-19. Data came from immunoSEQ multiplex PCR; TCRdb stores just in-frame clones and leaves some out. The top ten clones hold around 3.8% of a sample with 230,000 or so clones, 80% to 90% of them seen once. The specimen sequenced was PBMCs or T cells enriched from blood (not recorded which). The receptor source for this set is a woman in her thirties or forties with acute COVID-19. The CDR3 runs from the conserved cysteine through the conserved F or W. The D gene is left open where the match is weak. Clone size is not always given. Where it is, it says once, few, many or a class for expanded clones.

DNA,CDR3,V,size,J,D
TGTGCCAGCAGAAGACAGGGGATAGGCGCAGATACGCAGTATTTT,CASRRQGIGADTQYF,TRBV6-5,once,TRBJ2-3,TRBD1
TGTGCCAGCAGCATTATGGCAGCGGAAGCTTTCTTT,CASSIMAAEAFF,TRBV3-1/TRBV3-2,NA,TRBJ1-1,NA
TGTGCCATCAGTGAGCGGGGGAAGAACAATGAGCAGTTCTTC,CAISERGKNNEQFF,TRBV10-3,NA,TRBJ2-1,NA
TGTGCCAGCATATACAGGGGCAACACTGAAGCTTTCTTT,CASIYRGNTEAFF,TRBV6-5,NA,TRBJ1-1,TRBD1
TGTGCCAGCAGCTTGGGGACTAGCGGGGGCACAGATACGCAGTATTTT,CASSLGTSGGTDTQYF,TRBV9,NA,TRBJ2-3,TRBD2
TGCGCCAGCAGCCAAGAAGGACAGGGGCTTACGCAGTATTTT,CASSQEGQGLTQYF,TRBV4-1,NA,TRBJ2-3,TRBD1
TGTGCCAGCAGCGCTAGCGGGGGGTCTTACAATGAGCAGTTCTTC,CASSASGGSYNEQFF,TRBV6-2/TRBV6-3,NA,TRBJ2-1,TRBD2
TGTGCCAGTAGTATACGGGGACAGTCGGTTCAGTACTTC,CASSIRGQSVQYF,TRBV19,NA,TRBJ2-5,TRBD1
TGTGCCAGTAGTGACTATGGTTCGAGGAGAGCTTTCTTT,CASSDYGSRRAFF,TRBV19,NA,TRBJ1-1,NA
TGTGCCTGGACTCGAGGAGGCACTGAAGCTTTCTTT,CAWTRGGTEAFF,TRBV30,NA,TRBJ1-1,NA
TGTGCCAGCAGGCCAACAGGGAGCTCCTATAATTCACCCCTCCACTTT,CASRPTGSSYNSPLHF,TRBV27,NA,TRBJ1-6,NA
TGTGCCAGCAGTTCCGGGGGGGGCGGCACAGATACGCAGTATTTT,CASSSGGGGTDTQYF,TRBV27,NA,TRBJ2-3,TRBD2
TGCGCCAGCAGCCGGGGTGTGGATGGCAATCAGCCCCAGCATTTT,CASSRGVDGNQPQHF,TRBV5-1,few,TRBJ1-5,NA
TGTGCCAGCAGCGGGAAGCGGGACGAATCTTCTAGCTCCTACAATGAGCAGTTCTTC,CASSGKRDESSSSYNEQFF,TRBV9,NA,TRBJ2-1,TRBD2
TGTGCCAGCTCATCCGCAAGAGACCAGTACTTC,CASSSARDQYF,TRBV18,NA,TRBJ2-5,NA
TGTGCCAGCAGCGCCGGGGTTAACTACGAGCAGTACTTC,CASSAGVNYEQYF,TRBV7-2,NA,TRBJ2-7,NA
TGTGCCAGCAGCTTAACCCTGACAGGGGCAAGCTCTGGAAACACCATATATTTT,CASSLTLTGASSGNTIYF,TRBV11-2,NA,TRBJ1-3,TRBD1
TGTGCCAGCAGTGATTTTGGGCACCCTGCGATATATGGCTACACCTTC,CASSDFGHPAIYGYTF,TRBV2,NA,TRBJ1-2,NA
TGCGCCAGTTCCCTGAGCCCGGTAACGCTTGAGCAGTTCTTC,CASSLSPVTLEQFF,TRBV5-1,NA,TRBJ2-1,NA
TGTGCCAGCAGTCCCTCGAGGGGGTTAAACACTGAAGCTTTCTTT,CASSPSRGLNTEAFF,TRBV6-5,NA,TRBJ1-1,NA
TGTGCCAGCTCACAGACAACGAACACCGGGGAGCTGTTTTTT,CASSQTTNTGELFF,TRBV18,NA,TRBJ2-2,NA
TGCGCCAGCAGCGCTACAGGGAACGCTAACTATGGCTACACCTTC,CASSATGNANYGYTF,TRBV5-1,NA,TRBJ1-2,NA
TGTGCCAGCAGCCGAACAGGGTCGGTTGGCGAGATTACTGAAGCTTTCTTT,CASSRTGSVGEITEAFF,TRBV27,NA,TRBJ1-1,NA
TGTGCCAGCAGCCAAGAGGGGCAGGTCTATGGCTACACCTTC,CASSQEGQVYGYTF,TRBV14,NA,TRBJ1-2,NA
TGCGCCAGCAGCCAAGAAGGGAGCTATGGCTACACCTTC,CASSQEGSYGYTF,TRBV4-1,NA,TRBJ1-2,NA
TGTGCCAGCAGCTTAGTTGGCGGTGGCTACACCTTC,CASSLVGGGYTF,TRBV11-2,NA,TRBJ1-2,NA
TGTGCCAGCAGCTTACCAGGGTATAATTCACCCCTCCACTTT,CASSLPGYNSPLHF,TRBV11-2,once,TRBJ1-6,NA
TGTGCCAGCAGTTTAAGGGGAATCCCAACTAATGAAAAACTGTTTTTT,CASSLRGIPTNEKLFF,TRBV27,NA,TRBJ1-4,NA
TGCAGCGCCTCCGGGACAGGGGGCAGTCAGCCCCAGCATTTT,CSASGTGGSQPQHF,TRBV29-1,NA,TRBJ1-5,TRBD1
TGTGCCAGCAGCTTGGCGGGGACAGTTAGATCACCCCTCCACTTT,CASSLAGTVRSPLHF,TRBV5-4,NA,TRBJ1-6,TRBD1
TGTGCCAGCACGCGATCCTTCGGCGGGGAAAAACTGTTTTTT,CASTRSFGGEKLFF,TRBV2,few,TRBJ1-4,NA
TGTGCCAGCAGTTTATCGCTACCCTACTCTGGAAACACCATATATTTT,CASSLSLPYSGNTIYF,TRBV27,NA,TRBJ1-3,NA
TGTGCCAGTAGTGACAATCGGAATTCACCCCTCCACTTT,CASSDNRNSPLHF,TRBV19,NA,TRBJ1-6,NA
TGCGCCAGCAGCATGACAGACAATGAGCAGTTCTTC,CASSMTDNEQFF,TRBV5-1,few,TRBJ2-1,NA
TGTGCCAGCAGCTTAAGAGGGAACACTGAAGCTTTCTTT,CASSLRGNTEAFF,TRBV7-3,NA,TRBJ1-1,NA
TGTGCCCAGGGAGGGCAGGGGAGAGCCAATGAGCAGTTCTTC,CAQGGQGRANEQFF,TRBV2,NA,TRBJ2-1,NA
TGCAGCTTGGGGGGTCCTAGAACAGGTGAAGCTTTCTTT,CSLGGPRTGEAFF,TRBV29-1,once,TRBJ1-1,NA
TGTGCCAGCAGTCAAAACTACGAGCAGTACTTC,CASSQNYEQYF,TRBV27,many,TRBJ2-7,NA
TGTGCCAGCAGCTTAGCGCGTGCGGAGAACTATGGCTACACCTTC,CASSLARAENYGYTF,TRBV7-2,NA,TRBJ1-2,NA
TGTGCCAGCAGCCTCACAGTGTTGGGGACCCAGTACTTC,CASSLTVLGTQYF,TRBV7-3,NA,TRBJ2-5,NA
TGTGCCAGCAGTCCACGGACTATTCCTTACAATGAGCAGTTCTTC,CASSPRTIPYNEQFF,TRBV28,NA,TRBJ2-1,NA
TGTGCCACCAGCGGAGGAGGGCTGAGAACTGAAGCTTTCTTT,CATSGGGLRTEAFF,TRBV15,NA,TRBJ1-1,NA
TGTGCCAGCAGCCGGACAGGGTCAACTAATGAAAAACTGTTTTTT,CASSRTGSTNEKLFF,TRBV7-2,NA,TRBJ1-4,TRBD1
TGTGCCAGTGGGACAGTAGCGAACACCGGGGAGCTGTTTTTT,CASGTVANTGELFF,TRBV19,NA,TRBJ2-2,TRBD1
TGTGCTAGTGGTTTGGTACGCCTCGGGGACAGGGGCACAGATACGCAGTATTTT,CASGLVRLGDRGTDTQYF,TRBV12-5,NA,TRBJ2-3,TRBD1
TGTGCCAGCAGCCAAGGTCAGGGGGCGGATGGCTACACCTTC,CASSQGQGADGYTF,TRBV3-1/TRBV3-2,once,TRBJ1-2,TRBD1
TGTGCCAGCAGCGTGGGGGGAGAAATCTATGGCTACACCTTC,CASSVGGEIYGYTF,TRBV9,NA,TRBJ1-2,NA
TGTGCCACCAGGTCAGAATTATCACTACAGGGCAATATGAACACTGAAGCTTTCTTT,CATRSELSLQGNMNTEAFF,TRBV15,NA,TRBJ1-1,NA
TGTGCCAGCAGCTCAACCCTTCGGGGCTACACCTTC,CASSSTLRGYTF,TRBV5-4,NA,TRBJ1-2,NA